This T cell receptor (beta chain) comes out of a study of blood T cell repertoires in COVID-19. The wider study: Sites in the United States, Italy and Spain provided acute and convalescent COVID-19 samples. PBMCs, B-cell-depleted T cells, or T cells were the source of the cDNA or gDNA that made up the material.

As originally analysed: Amplified reference gene primers provided the basis for estimating nucleated cell counts. Produced via immunoSEQ multiplex PCR; TCRdb's table is partial and in-frame only. The V and J calls and the clone size are those of that table, but D and trimming were determined from the DNA. The sample comprises about 80,000 clones, roughly four fifths of which are singletons, and approximately 33% rests with the top ten. V was shortened by 5 bases and J by 7 bases, with 14 bases between the two germline ends. The CDR3 extends over 14 amino acids. Germline V lookup: CDR1 WNHNN, CDR2 SYGVQD (reference sequence).

The receptor was isolated from a woman aged 70 to 79 with acute or convalescent COVID-19. The sequencing sample was made of peripheral blood. J is TRBJ2-2 and V is TRBV10-1; D may be TRBD1 (5 bases). The DNA of the CDR3 is TGCGCCAGCAGTTCACAGGTCAACGTCGGGGAGCTGTTTTTT. Its translation is CASSSQVNVGELFF.